Sequencing of this TCR beta chain was carried out in a study of blood T cell repertoires in COVID-19. Overall study: The samples span acute and convalescent COVID-19 from the United States, Italy and Spain. T cells, B-cell-depleted T cells, or PBMCs provided the cDNA or gDNA that served as material.

In the source study's methods: For nucleated cells, counts were estimated from reference gene primer amplification. Only in-frame clones appear in the TCRdb table, and some are missing; sequencing was by immunoSEQ multiplex PCR. V, J and clone size were drawn from that table, and D and trimming were deduced from the DNA. The repertoire holds fewer than 50,000 clones, about 76% seen once, with 8% to 11% in the top ten. The CDR3 has 15 residues. V lost 1 base and J 9 bases, leaving 16 bases between the germline ends. The germline V gene encodes CDR1 SGHTA and CDR2 FQGNSA. Seattle patients were enrolled during active infection and followed longitudinally.

What was sequenced was peripheral blood. The chain employs TRBV7-2 and TRBJ2-1, with D tentatively TRBD2 (6 bases). The clonotype was recovered from a man aged 65 to 85 with COVID-19, enrolled during active disease. This chain's CDR3 is CASSLVPSGEVEQFF. The CDR3 bases are TGTGCCAGCAGCTTAGTCCCCTCCGGGGAGGTTGAGCAGTTCTTC.